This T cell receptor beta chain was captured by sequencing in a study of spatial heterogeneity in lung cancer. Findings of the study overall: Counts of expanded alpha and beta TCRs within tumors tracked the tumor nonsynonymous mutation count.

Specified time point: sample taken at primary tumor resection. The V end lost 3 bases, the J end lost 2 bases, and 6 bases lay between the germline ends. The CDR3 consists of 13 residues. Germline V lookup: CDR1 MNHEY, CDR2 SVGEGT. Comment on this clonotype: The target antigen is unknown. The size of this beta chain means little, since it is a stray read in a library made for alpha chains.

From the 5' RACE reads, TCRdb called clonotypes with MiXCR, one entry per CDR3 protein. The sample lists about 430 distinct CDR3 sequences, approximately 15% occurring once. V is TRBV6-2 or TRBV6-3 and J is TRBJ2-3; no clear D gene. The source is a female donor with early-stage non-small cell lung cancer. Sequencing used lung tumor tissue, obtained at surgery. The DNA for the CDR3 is TGTGCCAGCAGTTATATGACCACAGATACGCAGTATTTT. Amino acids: CASSYMTTDTQYF.